This entry lists 28 T cell receptor beta chains sequenced from one sample in a study of blood T cell repertoires in COVID-19 (dated by TCRdb to the early 2020s). The library was obtained by the immunoSEQ multiplex PCR assay. TCRdb re-hosts the immuneACCESS table, in-frame sequences only. Its copies lack some clones; in the studies checked, an unresolved V gene accounts for under half of them, and the cause for the rest is not known. For this sample the table gives 280,000 or so clones, of which approximately 90% were detected only once. The top ten clonotypes cover over 6% of the sample. The sequencing sample was made of peripheral blood. All receptors derive from a woman between 25 and 40 years old who had recovered from COVID-19.

The chain recombines TRBV28 with TRBJ1-2; TRBD1 aligns across 7 bases. Looked up from germline, CDR1 is MDHEN and CDR2 is SYDVKM. The CDR3 has 15 residues. Unmatched junction bases numbered 8, after V lost 5 bases and J lost 2 bases. The CDR3 spells CASSRNVGQNYGYTF. The CDR3 nucleotides are TGTGCCAGCAGTCGTAATGTGGGACAGAACTATGGCTACACCTTC.

The chain combines TRBV5-1 with TRBJ2-2, with D perhaps matching TRBD1 (6 bases). Germline V CDR1 and CDR2: SGHRS, YFSETQ. This CDR3 contains 15 residues. V dropped 4 bases and J dropped 4 bases, with 14 bases sitting between them. CDR3 region: CASSLKTGPTGELFF. The CDR3 nucleotides are TGCGCCAGCAGCCTAAAGACAGGACCCACCGGGGAGCTGTTTTTT.

J is TRBJ2-1 and V is TRBV5-1; 10 bases line up with TRBD1. The CDR3 is 16 amino acids. Germline V CDR1 and CDR2: SGHRS, YFSETQ. The J segment lost 6 bases and the V segment lost 0 bases, leaving 6 bases of the junction unmatched. The CDR3 coding sequence is TGCGCCAGCAGCTTGGACCCGGGACAGGGGATCAATGAGCAGTTCTTC. Encoded protein: CASSLDPGQGINEQFF.

J is TRBJ2-1 and V is TRBV29-1, with 11 bases fitting TRBD2. The CDR3 totals 14 residues. V gave up 4 bases and J gave up 9 bases; unmatched junction bases: 8. Germline V gene data show CDR1 as SQVTM and CDR2 as ANQGSEA. CDR3 nucleotide sequence: TGCAGCGTTGGGTTAGCGGGGGGGCAGAGTGAGCAGTTCTTC. This gives the protein CSVGLAGGQSEQFF.

J is TRBJ1-2 and V is TRBV28; maybe TRBD1 (6 bases). CDR1 and CDR2 from the germline V gene are MDHEN and SYDVKM. V gave up 6 bases and J gave up 6 bases, with 17 bases separating them. The CDR3 has 14 residues. Written as DNA, the CDR3 is TGTGCCAGCAGAACTACGGCAGGGGACAATGGCTACACCTTC. This translates into CASRTTAGDNGYTF.

This clone was counted only a few times. This sequence joins TRBV28 and TRBJ1-5; 8 bases fit TRBD1. The CDR3 loop spans 14 amino acids. J was trimmed by 5 bases and V by 2 bases; bases with no gene match: 2. Germline lookup yields CDR1 MDHEN and CDR2 SYDVKM. The CDR3 nucleotides read TGTGCCAGCAGTTTAATGACAGGGGATCAGCCCCAGCATTTT. It translates to CASSLMTGDQPQHF.

The V call is TRBV28, the J call TRBJ1-4; a possible D gene is TRBD1 (5 bases). Trimming cost V 1 base and J 0 bases, with 6 bases left between them. CDR1 MDHEN and CDR2 SYDVKM come from the germline V gene. The CDR3 totals 15 residues. The chain's CDR3 is CASSLLTATNEKLFF. CDR3 coding DNA: TGTGCCAGCAGTTTATTGACAGCAACTAATGAAAAACTGTTTTTT.

This sequence joins TRBV19 and TRBJ1-4, with D maybe TRBD1 (5 bases). Trimming took off 6 bases at V and 5 bases at J, with 13 bases between the two ends. The CDR3 runs 14 residues. Germline V gene lookup returns CDR1 LNHDA and CDR2 SQIVND (reference sequence). CDR3 nucleotides: TGTGCCAGTAGGGTTCGGGGACTAAATGAAAAACTGTTTTTT. It translates to CASRVRGLNEKLFF.

The V and J genes are TRBV11-2 and TRBJ1-1, with a tentative D call TRBD1 (5 bases). Trimming took off 5 bases at V and 2 bases at J, with 12 bases between the two ends. This CDR3 is 14 amino acids long. The germline V gene has CDR1 SGHAT and CDR2 FQNNGV. The CDR3 region is CASSVGASNTEAFF. The CDR3 DNA reads TGTGCCAGCAGCGTAGGGGCTTCTAACACTGAAGCTTTCTTT. Variable domain in full (rest from reference TRBV11-2 and TRBJ1-1): EAGVAQSPRYKIIEKRQSVAFWCNPISGHATLYWYQQILGQGPKLLIQFQNNGVVDDSQLPKDRFSAERLKGVDSTLKIQPAKLEDSAVYLCASSVGASNTEAFFGQGTRLTVV.

The sample holds many counts of this clone. The chain carries TRBV6-2 or TRBV6-3 and TRBJ2-1; 7 bases are a match to TRBD2. J lost 5 bases, V lost 6 bases, and 13 bases had no gene match. The germline V gene has CDR1 MNHEY and CDR2 SVGEGT. The CDR3 consists of 16 residues. The CDR3 region has the DNA TGTGCCAGCAGCCACGGGCGGACTAGGGATGACAATGAGCAGTTCTTC. It translates to CASSHGRTRDDNEQFF.

The V call is TRBV4-1, the J call TRBJ2-7, with D possibly matching TRBD1 (8 bases). This CDR3 contains 14 residues. The germline CDR1 and CDR2 sequences are MGHRA and YSYEKL. V lost 0 bases to trimming and J lost 6 bases, with 12 bases between them. The CDR3 region has the DNA TGCGCCAGCAGCCAAGATCACAGGGGGGGCGAGCAGTACTTC. As protein: CASSQDHRGGEQYF.

This sequence joins TRBV6-1 and TRBJ1-2; D may be TRBD1 (5 bases). V lost 2 bases and J lost 2, with 12 bases in between. Per germline, CDR1 MNHNS and CDR2 SASEGT. This CDR3 contains 15 residues. The CDR3 sequence is CASSEIGGTNYGYTF. The DNA for the CDR3 is TGTGCCAGCAGTGAAATTGGAGGGACCAACTATGGCTACACCTTC.

The genes are TRBV3-1 (or the pseudogene TRBV3-2) and TRBJ2-1; possible D gene TRBD2, 5 bases. CDR3 size: 13 residues. V lost 4 bases to trimming and J lost 8 bases, with 12 bases between them. Germline V gene lookup returns CDR1 LGHDT and CDR2 YNNKEL (reference sequence). The CDR3 DNA is TGTGCCAGCAGCCGAATCAGCGGTGATGAGCAGTTCTTC. This encodes CASSRISGDEQFF.

The J gene is TRBJ1-4, the V gene TRBV4-1; D unclear. The V end lost 0 bases, the J end lost 9 bases, and 8 bases lay between the germline ends. This CDR3 has 13 amino acids. Per germline, CDR1 MGHRA and CDR2 YSYEKL. The CDR3 protein is CASSQDEGQKLFF. In nucleotides, the CDR3 is TGCGCCAGCAGCCAAGACGAGGGTCAAAAACTGTTTTTT.

The chain has TRBV27 and TRBJ2-4, with TRBD1 matching 8 bases. CDR1 and CDR2 (germline): MNHEY, SMNVEV (reference sequence). The junction had 5 bases not matched to a gene; V was cut back by 7 bases and J by 0 bases. The CDR3 is made up of 15 amino acids. CDR3 in amino acids: CASTGQGLAKNIQYF. The DNA for the CDR3 is TGTGCCAGCACTGGACAGGGACTAGCCAAAAACATTCAGTACTTC.

The CDR3 bases are TGTGCCAGCAGCTGGTCCGGGACAGCCTTCTACGAGCAGTACTTC. Its protein is CASSWSGTAFYEQYF. The rearrangement links TRBV11-2 to TRBJ2-7; 7 bases are shared with TRBD1. Germline assignment: CDR1 SGHAT and CDR2 FQNNGV. Losses at the gene ends were 4 bases for V and 3 bases for J; bases not matched to a gene: 9. The CDR3 totals 15 residues.

This clone occurred once. This chain connects TRBV19 to TRBJ1-3; D is unresolved. This CDR3 is 16 amino acids long. Trimming cost V 1 base and J 0 bases, with 10 bases left between them. Germline loops: CDR1 LNHDA, CDR2 SQIVND (reference sequence). The CDR3 protein is CASSIGAARSGNTIYF. The DNA for the CDR3 is TGTGCCAGTAGTATAGGAGCGGCCCGCTCTGGAAACACCATATATTTT.

This chain uses TRBV21-1 with TRBJ2-3; TRBD2 is taken as the D call from the table, unchecked against the DNA. TRBV21-1 is recorded as a pseudogene. The CDR3 is 16 amino acids. CDR3 sequence: CASSIGPPGDTDTQYF. CDR3 nucleotide sequence: TGTGCCAGCAGCATAGGACCCCCCGGGGACACAGATACGCAGTATTTT.

The chain recombines TRBV2 with TRBJ2-1; 9 nucleotides agree with TRBD1. This CDR3 contains 15 residues. V lost 5 bases to trimming and J lost 3 bases; unmatched junction nucleotides: 5. Germline V gives CDR1 SNHLY, CDR2 FYNNEI. The CDR3 region has the DNA TGTGCCAGCAGTTTCAGGACAGGGGACTACAATGAGCAGTTCTTC. Amino acid sequence: CASSFRTGDYNEQFF. The variable domain in full, completed from reference TRBV2 and TRBJ2-1, reads EPEVTQTPSHQVTQMGQEVILRCVPISNHLYFYWYRQILGQKVEFLVSFYNNEISEKSEIFDDQFSVERPDGSNFTLKIRSTKLEDSAMYFCASSFRTGDYNEQFFGPGTRLTVL.

The gene calls are TRBV9 and TRBJ1-1, with D hard to call. V was cut by 2 bases and J by 1 base, with 9 bases left in between. Germline V gene sequence: CDR1 SGDLS, CDR2 YYNGEE. The CDR3 is made up of 14 amino acids. The CDR3 nucleotides read TGTGCCAGCAGCGTCACCACTGGGAACACTGAAGCTTTCTTT. Translating gives CASSVTTGNTEAFF.

The V and J genes are TRBV3-1 (or the pseudogene TRBV3-2) and TRBJ2-2, with 10 bases matching TRBD1. Germline V lookup: CDR1 LGHDT, CDR2 YNNKEL (reference sequence). The CDR3 has 15 residues. V lost 6 bases to trimming and J lost 7 bases; unmatched junction nucleotides: 8. As DNA, the CDR3 is TGTGCCAGCAGACTTGGACAGGGGGGAGGCGGGGAGCTGTTTTTT. Encoded protein: CASRLGQGGGGELFF.

This chain links TRBV28 with TRBJ2-7; 7 bases line up with TRBD1. V was clipped by 6 bases and J by 2 bases; unmatched bases: 7. This CDR3 comprises 14 residues. Germline V gives CDR1 MDHEN, CDR2 SYDVKM. DNA of the CDR3: TGTGCCAGCAGGGTGACAGGGTCCCCCTACGAGCAGTACTTC. Protein sequence: CASRVTGSPYEQYF.

V and J are TRBV6-5 and TRBJ1-1; D perhaps matches TRBD1 (6 bases). Germline V CDR1 and CDR2: MNHEY, SVGAGI. This CDR3 spans 13 amino acids. The germline V and J ends were trimmed by 7 bases and 1 base, with 10 bases remaining between them. DNA of the CDR3: TGTGCCAGCACCGAGACAGGGAACACTGAAGCTTTCTTT. It codes for CASTETGNTEAFF.

V usage is TRBV28 and J usage is TRBJ1-2, with TRBD1 matching over 9 bases. Unmatched junction bases numbered 15, after V lost 4 bases and J lost 3 bases. Germline V gene sequence: CDR1 MDHEN, CDR2 SYDVKM. This CDR3 spans 18 amino acids. The chain's CDR3 is CASSSPGHTGTGHYGYTF. The CDR3 DNA is TGTGCCAGCAGTTCCCCCGGCCATACCGGGACAGGGCACTATGGCTACACCTTC.

The CDR3 sequence: CASSSGDANMNTEAFF. The CDR3 nucleotides are TGTGCCAGCAGTTCGGGGGACGCTAACATGAACACTGAAGCTTTCTTT. The rearrangement links TRBV28 to TRBJ1-1; D possibly corresponds to TRBD1 (5 bases). The CDR3 is 16 amino acids. V gave up 4 bases and J gave up 0 bases, with 15 bases separating them. CDR1 and CDR2 (germline): MDHEN, SYDVKM.

This rearrangement joins TRBV7-3 to TRBJ1-2; 9 bases align to TRBD1. Germline trimming cut 4 bases from V and 2 bases from J; bases unmatched to any gene: 14. This CDR3 comprises 18 residues. Germline V lookup: CDR1 SGHTA, CDR2 FQGTGA. The CDR3 protein is CASSSLPGQGPTNYGYTF. The DNA of the CDR3 is TGTGCCAGCAGCTCACTCCCGGGACAGGGCCCTACGAACTATGGCTACACCTTC.

The chain links TRBV11-3 to TRBJ1-1; the D is unclear. The CDR3 is 14 amino acids. The V end was cut by 5 bases, the J end by 1 base, with 11 bases between. The germline gives CDR1 SGHNT, CDR2 YENEEA. CDR3 loop: CASSLGTRNTEAFF. CDR3 DNA: TGTGCCAGCAGCCTGGGCACTAGGAACACTGAAGCTTTCTTT.

This clone is a singleton in its sample. The rearrangement links TRBV6-5 to TRBJ2-3; D might be TRBD2 (6 bases). Trimming stripped 4 bases from V and 2 bases from J, with 10 bases between. This CDR3 has 14 residues. The germline gives CDR1 MNHEY, CDR2 SVGAGI. The CDR3 sequence: CASSSGTFTDTQYF. In DNA form, the CDR3 reads TGTGCCAGCAGTTCCGGGACTTTCACAGATACGCAGTATTTT.